These T cell receptor beta chains were read from a single sample in a study of cytomegalovirus exposure and HLA in healthy donors. Profiled with immunoSEQ multiplex PCR; TCRdb holds only in-frame clones, not every one. This table has about 120,000 clones, roughly 78% appearing once. The material sequenced was PBMCs. The origin of the receptors is a young man in good health and CMV-seropositive. CDR3s include the opening cysteine and the closing phenylalanine or tryptophan. D genes are given only for firm matches. Size is omitted from some rows. Given values are once, few, many or a class for expanded clones.

j_call d_call clone_size v_call cdr3_length cdr3_nt cdr3_aa
TRBJ2-7 NA NA TRBV18 14 TGTGCCAGCTCACCAGTGGCAGGAACCTACGAGCAGTACTTC CASSPVAGTYEQYF
TRBJ2-5 NA NA TRBV11-2 11 TGTGCCAGCAGCCCAGGGGAGACCCAGTACTTC CASSPGETQYF
TRBJ2-2 TRBD2 NA TRBV29-1 12 TGCAGCGTTGGAGCGGGAACCGGGGAGCTGTTTTTT CSVGAGTGELFF
TRBJ2-7 TRBD1 NA TRBV15 14 TGTGCCACCAGCCGGACAGGGGGGTCCTACGAGCAGTACTTC CATSRTGGSYEQYF
TRBJ2-7 TRBD1 NA TRBV10-3 11 TGTGCCATCAGAACAGGGGACGAGCAGTACTTC CAIRTGDEQYF
TRBJ2-7 NA NA TRBV6-5 12 TGTGCCAGCACATGGCGGGGCGGCGAGCAGTACTTC CASTWRGGEQYF
TRBJ2-1 NA NA TRBV27 17 TGTGCCAGCAGTCGGCTCATTGACAGGTACTCCTACAATGAGCAGTTCTTC CASSRLIDRYSYNEQFF
TRBJ2-1 TRBD1 NA TRBV7-6 14 TGTGCCAGCAGTGGGACAGCGACTCACAATGAGCAGTTCTTC CASSGTATHNEQFF
TRBJ1-4 NA NA TRBV28 14 TGTGCCAGCAGTCCTTGGACATCGGGTGAAAAACTGTTTTTT CASSPWTSGEKLFF
TRBJ1-1 TRBD1 once TRBV7-8 19 TGTGCCAGCAGCCCCCACCCGGGACAGGGGCTCTCCTATGACACTGAAGCTTTCTTT CASSPHPGQGLSYDTEAFF
TRBJ1-5 TRBD1 NA TRBV18 15 TGTGCCAGCTCACCACCCGACAGGGGGGCTCAGCCCCAGCATTTT CASSPPDRGAQPQHF
TRBJ2-7 NA NA TRBV19 13 TGTGCCAGTAGTCGGCAGGGCAACTACGAGCAGTACTTC CASSRQGNYEQYF
TRBJ2-4 TRBD1 few TRBV5-1 15 TGCGCCAGCAGCCAATCGGGGACAGAAGAAAACATTCAGTACTTC CASSQSGTEENIQYF
TRBJ2-3 NA NA TRBV7-2 14 TGTGCCAGCAGCCCAGGTATGGGCACAGATACGCAGTATTTT CASSPGMGTDTQYF
TRBJ2-7 TRBD2 NA TRBV28 16 TGTGCCAGCAGTTTAAATCAGCGGGGGCTTACCTACGAGCAGTACTTC CASSLNQRGLTYEQYF
TRBJ2-5 NA few TRBV4-3 14 TGCGCCAGCAGCCAAGATGCGGGTAAAGAGACCCAGTACTTC CASSQDAGKETQYF
TRBJ2-7 NA NA TRBV9 11 TGTGCCAGCGGTACCTCGGACGAGCAGTACTTC CASGTSDEQYF
TRBJ1-2 NA few TRBV27 14 TGTGCCAGCAGTTTATCGGCAGGGTACGATGGCTACACCTTC CASSLSAGYDGYTF
TRBJ2-1 TRBD2 NA TRBV7-6 16 TGTGCCAGCAGCTTCCTAGCGGGAGCGGGATACAATGAGCAGTTCTTC CASSFLAGAGYNEQFF
TRBJ2-3 NA NA TRBV28 15 TGTGCCAGCAGTTTATCCGGTGGGCGTGGGGATACGCAGTATTTT CASSLSGGRGDTQYF
TRBJ2-4 NA few TRBV4-1 14 TGCGCCAGCAGCTCACAGGGAGCCAAAAACATTCAGTACTTC CASSSQGAKNIQYF
TRBJ1-4 TRBD1 few TRBV28 18 TGTGCCAGCAGTCCCAGCGGGACAGGGGTCCCATGGGGTGAAAAACTGTTTTTT CASSPSGTGVPWGEKLFF
TRBJ2-1 NA NA TRBV11-2 15 TGTGCCAGCAGCCCGACAGGAATCTCCTACAATGAGCAGTTCTTC CASSPTGISYNEQFF
TRBJ2-3 NA NA TRBV30 15 TGTGCCTGGAGTGTTGTTGGACTTAGCACAGATACGCAGTATTTT CAWSVVGLSTDTQYF
TRBJ2-7 NA once TRBV4-2 15 TGTGCCAGCAGCCAAGATCAAGGGGCCCTCTACGAGCAGTACTTC CASSQDQGALYEQYF
TRBJ2-4 NA NA TRBV4-2 15 TGTGCCAGCAGCCAAGATCGAGCCTTCGGGAACATTCAGTACTTC CASSQDRAFGNIQYF
TRBJ2-2 TRBD2 NA TRBV7-2 19 TGTGCCAGCAGCTTATACGGAGGATCTCTAGCGGGAGCGGCCGGGGAGCTGTTTTTT CASSLYGGSLAGAAGELFF
TRBJ2-7 NA NA TRBV4-3 14 TGCGCCAGCAGCCTTAGCGGAAGCTCCTACGAGCAGTACTTC CASSLSGSSYEQYF
TRBJ2-7 TRBD2 NA TRBV5-1 14 TGCGCCAGCAAAATCGAGCGGGAGTCGGGCGAGCAGTACTTC CASKIERESGEQYF
TRBJ1-5 TRBD1 NA TRBV7-2 16 TGTGCCAGCAGCCTACGGACAGGGGGGACCAATCAGCCCCAGCATTTT CASSLRTGGTNQPQHF
TRBJ2-3 NA NA TRBV5-1 15 TGCGCCAGCAGCTTAGAAGGGCAGGGCGCAGATACGCAGTATTTT CASSLEGQGADTQYF
TRBJ1-4 NA once TRBV19 15 TGTGCCAGTGGAGGTCTTTACCCGGCTAATGAAAAACTGTTTTTT CASGGLYPANEKLFF
TRBJ2-7 NA NA TRBV5-1 14 TGCGCCAGCAGCTTGGGGGCAGGGGGGTCCGAGCAGTACTTC CASSLGAGGSEQYF
TRBJ2-3 TRBD2 NA TRBV4-1 15 TGCGCCAGCAGCTCATGGCGGGGGGGGGCAGATACGCAGTATTTT CASSSWRGGADTQYF
TRBJ1-4 NA few TRBV5-4 14 TGTGCCAGCAGCGGCGGGGGCGGGAATGAAAAACTGTTTTTT CASSGGGGNEKLFF
TRBJ1-1 NA NA TRBV4-3 16 TGCGCCAGCAGCCAAGATGCCGGGGTCGTGGTAACTGAAGCTTTCTTT CASSQDAGVVVTEAFF